The 20 T cell receptor beta chains below were found in one sample sequenced in a study of blood T cell repertoires in COVID-19 (dated by TCRdb to 2018 to 2020). Preparation of the library involved the immunoSEQ multiplex PCR assay. TCRdb carries this immuneACCESS record with in-frame sequences only. Its versions omit some clonotypes, under half of them owing to an unresolved V gene in the studies checked, with the rest unexplained. In this sample the table shows about 220,000 clones, roughly 75% of which occur a single time. The ten biggest clones cover more than 7% of the sample. The sequencing input was peripheral blood. These receptors came from a woman in her 70s with acute or convalescent COVID-19.

This sequence joins TRBV29-1 and TRBJ1-2, with 7 bases fitting TRBD1. In germline, CDR1 is SQVTM, CDR2 ANQGSEA. V trimming: 2 bases; J trimming: 3 bases; junction bases outside the gene matches: 9. The CDR3 extends over 15 amino acids. This CDR3 reads CSVESDRELDYGYTF. The CDR3 region has the DNA TGCAGCGTTGAAAGTGACAGGGAGCTCGACTATGGCTACACCTTC.

This clone was counted a few times. The chain carries TRBV6-5 and TRBJ1-2; the match to TRBD1 covers 9 bases. The J segment lost 9 bases and the V segment lost 6 bases, leaving 5 bases of the junction unmatched. Per the germline V gene, CDR1 is MNHEY and CDR2 is SVGAGI. The CDR3 length is 12 residues. The CDR3, as DNA: TGTGCCAGCAGCCCGGGACAGGGTCGCTACACCTTC. Protein: CASSPGQGRYTF.

The genes are TRBV19 and TRBJ1-6; the match to TRBD1 covers 9 bases. Germline-derived CDR1 and CDR2 are LNHDA and SQIVND (reference sequence). The CDR3 totals 19 residues. After removal of 3 bases from V and 0 bases from J, the junction contained 9 bases not matched to a gene. CDR3 DNA sequence: TGTGCCAGTAGTATCACCGGGACAGGGCAGTTCTCCTATAATTCACCCCTCCACTTT. This translates into CASSITGTGQFSYNSPLHF.

This CDR3 reads CASSGESGNTIYF. CDR3 in DNA: TGTGCCAGCTCAGGGGAGTCAGGAAACACCATATATTTT. V and J are TRBV7-2 and TRBJ1-3; the D gene is possibly TRBD1 (6 bases). Trimming removed 8 bases from V and 4 bases from J, with 12 bases in between. Germline CDR1 and CDR2: SGHTA and FQGNSA. This CDR3 region has 13 residues. Supplemented by reference TRBV7-2 and TRBJ1-3, the full variable domain reads GAGVSQSPSNKVTEKGKDVELRCDPISGHTALYWYRQSLGQGLEFLIYFQGNSAPDKSGLPSDRFSAERTGGSVSTLTIQRTQQEDSAVYLCASSGESGNTIYFGEGSWLTVV.

This CDR3 is CASRGLARAGELFF. The CDR3 DNA is TGCGCCAGCAGGGGGCTAGCGAGGGCCGGGGAGCTGTTTTTT. The V gene is TRBV10-2, the J gene TRBJ2-2; perhaps TRBD2 as D (6 bases). The V and J ends lost 6 bases and 6 bases respectively, with 14 bases between them. This CDR3 comprises 14 residues. The germline gives CDR1 WSHSY, CDR2 SAAADI.

The table lists this clone with a count of one. The DNA for the CDR3 is TGTGCCAGCAGCCAAGCGTCAGAAATCAACTCACCCCTCCACTTT. Protein sequence: CASSQASEINSPLHF. This chain links TRBV3-1 (or the pseudogene TRBV3-2) with TRBJ1-6; the D is unclear. The CDR3 sequence is 15 residues long. The germline CDR1 and CDR2 sequences are LGHDT and YNNKEL (reference sequence). Trimming shortened V by 1 base and J by 10 bases, and 14 bases separated the two germline ends.

The rearrangement joins TRBV6-2 or TRBV6-3 to TRBJ2-3, with D possibly TRBD1 on 6 matching bases. Trimming removed 2 bases at V and 1 base at J, with 16 bases between. The length of the CDR3 is 17 residues. CDR1 is MNHEY, CDR2 SVGEGT, per germline. CDR3 protein: CASSYNRVRSRTDTQYF. The CDR3 DNA follows: TGTGCCAGCAGTTACAACAGGGTTAGAAGCCGCACAGATACGCAGTATTTT.

The DNA for the CDR3 is TGTGCCAGCAGTGGCCGGGGGGGAGGAAGCGGGGAGCTGTTTTTT. Translating it yields CASSGRGGGSGELFF. This chain joins TRBV3-1 (or the pseudogene TRBV3-2) and TRBJ2-2, with 8 bases that match TRBD2. Trimming at V came to 6 bases and at J to 7 bases, leaving 10 bases not matched to a gene. The CDR3 spans 15 residues. Germline V gives CDR1 LGHDT, CDR2 YNNKEL (reference sequence).

This clone was counted a few times. The CDR3 is CASSVWTSTEAFF. CDR3 DNA: TGTGCCAGCAGCGTATGGACATCAACTGAAGCTTTCTTT. V is TRBV9 and J is TRBJ1-1; D might be TRBD1 (5 bases). The V end was cut by 1 base, the J end by 5 bases, with 9 bases between. This CDR3 is built from 13 residues. Looked up from germline, CDR1 is SGDLS and CDR2 is YYNGEE.

The chain joins TRBV10-3 to TRBJ1-4, with TRBD1 matching 8 bases. The J segment lost 8 bases and the V segment lost 3 bases, leaving 5 bases of the junction unmatched. This CDR3 comprises 14 residues. Per germline, CDR1 ENHRY and CDR2 SYGVKD. The CDR3 loop reads CAISDTRGREKLFF. The DNA for the CDR3 is TGTGCCATCAGTGACACCAGGGGGCGGGAAAAACTGTTTTTT.

This chain joins TRBV30 and TRBJ2-4; TRBD2 matches 8 bases. The junction had 7 bases not matched to a gene; V was cut back by 6 bases and J by 3 bases. This CDR3 comprises 14 residues. The germline gives CDR1 GTSNPN, CDR2 SVGIG (reference sequence). Here the CDR3 reads CACFSGVGKNIQYF. The CDR3 nucleotides read TGTGCCTGCTTTAGCGGGGTGGGCAAAAACATTCAGTACTTC.

V is TRBV7-2 and J is TRBJ2-7; D may be TRBD2 (6 bases). The CDR3 loop spans 15 amino acids. V lost 1 base, J lost 4 bases, and 14 bases lay in between. Germline values: CDR1 SGHTA, CDR2 FQGNSA. This CDR3 reads CASSLESSEPYEQYF. For the CDR3, the DNA is TGTGCCAGCAGCTTAGAGTCTAGCGAACCTTACGAGCAGTACTTC.

For the CDR3, the DNA is TGCGCCAGCAGCTTGGGTGCGGTTAGCGAGACCCAGTACTTC. As protein: CASSLGAVSETQYF. V gene TRBV5-1 combines with J gene TRBJ2-5; no firm D call. The CDR3 has 14 residues. Trimming took off 0 bases at V and 5 bases at J, with 11 bases between the two ends. CDR1 is SGHRS, CDR2 YFSETQ, per germline.

The V call is TRBV4-2, the J call TRBJ1-1; no firm D call. Germline V gene lookup returns CDR1 LGHNA and CDR2 YNFKEQ. Trimming took off 1 base at V and 3 bases at J, with 12 bases between the two ends. This CDR3 is 15 amino acids long. The CDR3 nucleotides are TGTGCCAGCAGCCAAGTTCAGGAGGGAGACACTGAAGCTTTCTTT. It translates to CASSQVQEGDTEAFF.

The rearrangement joins TRBV19 to TRBJ1-4, with D maybe TRBD1 (6 bases). The CDR3 length is 15 residues. Trimming shortened V by 6 bases and J by 2 bases, and 13 bases separated the two germline ends. Germline values: CDR1 LNHDA, CDR2 SQIVND (reference sequence). CDR3 nucleotides: TGTGCCAGTAGATGGGGGGGCGCGACTAATGAAAAACTGTTTTTT. Its protein product is CASRWGGATNEKLFF.

The rearrangement links TRBV19 to TRBJ2-7, with D perhaps matching TRBD2 (6 bases). CDR3 length equals 12 residues. Germline CDR1 reads LNHDA; CDR2 reads SQIVND (reference sequence). V lost 9 bases, J lost 6 bases, and 15 bases lay in between. CDR3 loop: CASGLAGGEQYF. CDR3 sequence (DNA): TGTGCCAGCGGACTGGCCGGGGGCGAGCAGTACTTC.

The rearrangement links TRBV14 to TRBJ2-3; 15 nucleotides align to TRBD2. There are 17 residues in the CDR3. V was clipped by 4 bases and J by 6 bases; unmatched bases: 8. The germline gives CDR1 SGHDN, CDR2 FVKESK. CDR3 loop: CASSPWTSGGAGDTQYF. CDR3 in DNA: TGTGCCAGCAGCCCATGGACTAGCGGGGGGGCAGGGGATACGCAGTATTTT.

The genes are TRBV5-1 and TRBJ1-3; D remains ambiguous. This CDR3 region has 16 residues. Germline values: CDR1 SGHRS, CDR2 YFSETQ. V lost 0 bases to trimming and J lost 3 bases, with 13 bases between them. CDR3 in DNA: TGCGCCAGCAGCTTGGACCTAAACCGTTATGGAAACACCATATATTTT. Its translation: CASSLDLNRYGNTIYF. The whole variable domain, remainder taken from reference TRBV5-1 and TRBJ1-3, is KAGVTQTPRYLIKTRGQQVTLSCSPISGHRSVSWYQQTPGQGLQFLFEYFSETQRNKGNFPGRFSGRQFSNSRSEMNVSTLELGDSALYLCASSLDLNRYGNTIYFGEGSWLTVV.

This sequence joins TRBV3-1 (or the pseudogene TRBV3-2) and TRBJ2-1; TRBD2 matches at 12 bases. The trim removed 4 bases at V and 8 bases at J, leaving 9 bases unmatched. Germline loops: CDR1 LGHDT, CDR2 YNNKEL (reference sequence). CDR3 length: 16 residues. The CDR3 sequence: CASSPARLAGAHEQFF. Here the CDR3 DNA reads TGTGCCAGCAGCCCAGCCAGACTAGCGGGGGCCCATGAGCAGTTCTTC.

The chain employs TRBV5-4 and TRBJ2-3; 7 bases map to TRBD2. The CDR3 is 15 residues long. V lost 4 bases, J lost 7 bases, and 12 bases stayed unmatched. CDR1 is SGHNT and CDR2 is YYREEE in the germline V gene (reference sequence). In DNA form, the CDR3 reads TGTGCCAGCAGCCAAAAAACGCCGGGACTAAATACGCAGTATTTT. Translating gives CASSQKTPGLNTQYF.